The source of this T cell receptor (beta chain) is a study of blood T cell repertoires in COVID-19. Study-wide background: PBMCs, B-cell-depleted T cells, or T cells provided the cDNA or gDNA that made up the material.

In the authors' workflow: Estimation of nucleated cell counts was performed using reference gene primer amplification. The assay was immunoSEQ multiplex PCR, and TCRdb's table has in-frame clones only and misses some. V, J and clone size derive from that table, while D and trimming were established from the DNA sequence. Here the sample spans 100,000 to 150,000 clones, less than 85% being singletons. The TCR originated in a woman aged 55 to 70 with acute or convalescent COVID-19. Sequencing was performed on peripheral blood.

The CDR3 reads CASSLSGGQTTDTQYF. In nucleotides, the CDR3 is TGTGCCAGCAGCTTATCCGGGGGACAGACCACAGATACGCAGTATTTT. The rearrangement links TRBV7-3 to TRBJ2-3; tentative D call: TRBD1 (7 bases). There are 16 residues in the CDR3. V was clipped by 2 bases and J by 2 bases, with 14 bases between them. Per the germline V gene, CDR1 is SGHTA and CDR2 is FQGTGA.